This TCR beta chain was recorded in a study of molecular identifiers for immune sequencing clone quantification listed by TCRdb under 2018. Broadly, across the study: For a replicate experiment, RNA from around 20,000 or 100,000 naive CD8 T cells was divided into five aliquots, of which four were sequenced. The study was a methods study using CD8 T cells to benchmark molecular-identifier clustering-based TCR repertoire sequencing (MIDCIRS) and TCR RNA copy counting.

Library generation was performed with PCR. The sequencer was an Illumina HiSeq 4000. Preparation of bulk TCR libraries followed a previously described approach, with the TCR primers listed in Table S5. The Qiagen AllPrep DNA/RNA kit was used to purify total RNA. Before analysis, reads from multiple sequencing runs of one library were combined. The paper's processing steps were these. Reads were retained only if their TCR constant sequence matched exactly, and those retained reads were trimmed to 150 nt and grouped according to their 12-nt molecular barcodes. Within each barcode group, reads were sub-clustered at a 15% Levenshtein threshold, and quality-weighted consensus sequences were built per RNA molecule. Non-functional sequences were excluded, and lower-count sequences lying one edit away from another sequence were also excluded. Based on fitting two negative binomial distributions, any barcode sub-cluster with under 20% of the maximum read count was discarded. TCRdb redid the processing of the public reads, applying fastp at Q25 and MiXCR, and retained in-frame beta chains. All rows with the same CDR3 protein become a single entry with the most common DNA and genes. TCRdb's processing, not the authors' own work, is the source of the V and J calls. In all, the sample holds some 320,000 distinct CDR3 sequences, and about a fifth of those were seen once. Together, the top ten hold over 0.7% of the sample.

Libraries of naive CD8 T cells were built from around 20,000 to 990,000 sorted cells, with 10%, 30% or 50% of the purified RNA used. Naive CD8 T cells were FACS-sorted as CD8+CD4-CCR7+CD45RA+ on a BD FACSAria II into RLT Plus buffer. To test detection sensitivity, Jurkat RNA equivalent to about eleven TCR copies was spiked into samples of roughly 20,000-1,000,000 naive CD8 T cells. Enrichment of CD8 T cells was performed with RosetteSep CD8+ T Cell Enrichment Cocktail and Ficoll-Paque, after which ACK red cell lysis was carried out. Reading from cysteine to phenylalanine, the CDR3 counts 13 amino acids. The DNA shown is the 39-base CDR3, in frame from base 1. The germline V gene (reference sequence) specifies LNHNV as CDR1 and YYDKDF as CDR2. The junction carries 9 bases between V and J, which are trimmed by 5 bases and 4 bases respectively. The study at large found these results: Spiked-in Jurkat TCR RNA (approximately 10 copies' worth), which is not part of the donor repertoire, was contained in the naive libraries. Without barcode sub-clustering, chimeric consensus sequences inflated TCR diversity; chimeras reached as high as 47%. Modeling indicated about 3 TCR RNA copies recovered per cell, compared with approximately 10 by digital PCR, which implies a capture efficiency of about 31%. In CMV-specific effector cells, over 98% of molecules were held by clones above 20 RNA copies, whereas under 1% of molecules were held by such clones in naive cells. The sizes of highly expanded clones could end up underestimated when identical TCR molecules share a barcode. A single cell's worth of spiked-in Jurkat TCR RNA was reported detectable even among about a million naive CD8 T cells.

This clonotype was seen ten or more times. Its cognate antigen has yet to be identified. Base qualities are not at hand, and no much larger clone is one base apart. The chain joins TRBV15 to TRBJ1-5; too little of a D gene remains to name it. The TCR was taken from a human donor in good health. Some libraries in this study had Jurkat cell RNA spiked in. The specimen sequenced was naive CD8+ T cells from blood, with Jurkat cell RNA spiked in. The cell subset or site label for this specimen denotes: FACS-sorted CD8+CD4-CCR7+CD45RA+ naive T cells. The CDR3 region: CATSRTPNQPQHF. Read as DNA, the sequence is TGTGCCACCAGCCGTACTCCGAATCAGCCCCAGCATTTT.